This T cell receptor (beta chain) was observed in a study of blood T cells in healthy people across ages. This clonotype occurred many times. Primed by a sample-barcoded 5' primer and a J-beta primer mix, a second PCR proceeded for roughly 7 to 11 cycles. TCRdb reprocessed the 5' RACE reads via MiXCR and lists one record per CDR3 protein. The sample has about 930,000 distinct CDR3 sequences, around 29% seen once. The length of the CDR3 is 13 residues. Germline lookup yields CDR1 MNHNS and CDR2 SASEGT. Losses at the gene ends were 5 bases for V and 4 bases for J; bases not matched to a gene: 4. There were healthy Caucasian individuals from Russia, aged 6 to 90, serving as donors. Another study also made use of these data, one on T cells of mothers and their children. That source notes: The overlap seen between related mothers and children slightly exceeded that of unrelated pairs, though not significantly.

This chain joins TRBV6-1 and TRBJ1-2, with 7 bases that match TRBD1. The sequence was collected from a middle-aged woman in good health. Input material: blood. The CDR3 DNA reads TGTGCCAGCAGTCGGGACAGACTCTATGGCTACACCTTC. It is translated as CASSRDRLYGYTF.